This T cell receptor (beta chain) was identified in a study of CXCR3-negative and CXCR3-positive naive CD8 T cells. The authors prepared UMI-labeled TRB cDNA libraries by 5' RACE. TCRdb re-called the 5' RACE reads and shows each CDR3 protein once, DNA omitted. The sample has about 24,000 distinct CDR3 sequences; the top ten hold roughly 3.9%. The CDR3 is 17 residues long. CDR1 and CDR2 (germline): MNHEY, SVGEGT. This TCR was sampled from a human donor in good health. Some clones in this sample may be carry-over from other donors' samples. The chain links TRBV6-2 or TRBV6-3 to TRBJ2-2; TCRdb's D gene call, TRBD2, goes unchecked for lack of DNA. Input material: naive CXCR3- CD8+ T cells from blood. Subset reported: CD45RO-CCR7+CD27+CD95- naive CD8+ T cells lacking CXCR3 (TNR3-). The CDR3 sequence is CASSTSLAGDGTGELFF.